The 29 T cell receptor beta chains reported below all come from one sample, sequenced in a study of T cell changes during pregnancy in multiple sclerosis. The data were produced by immunoSEQ multiplex PCR, yet TCRdb's version contains in-frame clones alone and is incomplete. The repertoire holds tens of thousands of clones, with about 90% as singletons. This material consisted of CD4+ T cells from peripheral blood mononuclear cells, taken in the third trimester of pregnancy. These receptors originate from a female donor in good health, enrolled as a control in a pregnancy study.

There are a few counts of this clone. This chain uses TRBV30 with TRBJ1-1; perhaps TRBD1 as D (6 bases). The CDR3 extends over 13 amino acids. Looked up from germline, CDR1 is GTSNPN and CDR2 is SVGIG (reference sequence). The V and J ends lost 3 bases and 5 bases respectively, with 13 bases between them. CDR3 sequence: CAWSGRGGTEAFF. The CDR3 region has the DNA TGTGCCTGGAGCGGCAGGGGAGGGACTGAAGCTTTCTTT.

This chain uses TRBV10-3 with TRBJ1-4; 7 bases map to TRBD1. Germline V gene lookup returns CDR1 ENHRY and CDR2 SYGVKD. CDR3 length equals 18 residues. With V trimmed by 4 bases and J by 0 bases, 11 bases remained unmatched. The CDR3 protein is CAISAGTEILSTNEKLFF. The CDR3 DNA reads TGTGCCATCAGTGCCGGGACAGAGATTCTCTCAACTAATGAAAAACTGTTTTTT.

This clone was seen only a few times. The rearrangement joins TRBV6-5 to TRBJ2-7, with D unresolved. The CDR3 has 14 amino acids. The ends were cut back, 2 bases at V and 2 bases at J, with 10 bases in the middle. The germline V gene has CDR1 MNHEY and CDR2 SVGAGI. The CDR3 loop reads CASSYLAGPYEQYF. The CDR3 nucleotides read TGTGCCAGCAGTTACCTGGCAGGCCCCTACGAGCAGTACTTC.

This chain uses TRBV4-3 with TRBJ1-2, with D maybe TRBD1 (6 bases). The CDR3 has 15 amino acids. The germline V gene encodes CDR1 LGHNA and CDR2 YSLEER. Trimming left V 0 bases short and J 4 bases short, with 12 bases between. The CDR3 is CASSQERGASYGYTF. CDR3 in DNA: TGCGCCAGCAGCCAAGAGCGGGGGGCTAGCTATGGCTACACCTTC.

The chain employs TRBV2 and TRBJ1-5, with D perhaps TRBD1 (5 bases). The CDR3 is made up of 13 amino acids. V lost 9 bases to trimming and J lost 3 bases, with 12 bases between them. Germline V gene sequence: CDR1 SNHLY, CDR2 FYNNEI. Here the CDR3 reads CARGEGPNQPQHF. The CDR3 region has the DNA TGTGCCAGAGGGGAGGGACCCAATCAGCCCCAGCATTTT.

The J gene is TRBJ2-1, the V gene TRBV11-2, with TRBD2 matching 9 bases. Germline trimming cut 5 bases from V and 9 bases from J; bases unmatched to any gene: 17. Germline assignment: CDR1 SGHAT and CDR2 FQNNGV. This CDR3 has 17 amino acids. DNA of the CDR3: TGTGCCAGCAGCCGTCCTTCCGGGACTAGCACTTTTGTTGAGCAGTTCTTC. It is translated as CASSRPSGTSTFVEQFF.

The gene calls are TRBV2 and TRBJ2-7; possibly TRBD2 for D (6 bases). V was pared by 6 bases and J by 1 base, with 25 bases between. Germline V gives CDR1 SNHLY, CDR2 FYNNEI. The length of the CDR3 is 18 residues. CDR3 loop: CASSPLSPFGDSSYEQYF. Here the CDR3 DNA reads TGTGCCAGCAGCCCCCTTTCCCCGTTTGGGGACTCTTCCTACGAGCAGTACTTC.

V usage is TRBV7-2 and J usage is TRBJ1-3; weak D call: TRBD1 (5 bases). This CDR3 is built from 16 residues. CDR1 and CDR2 from the germline V gene are SGHTA and FQGNSA. The germline V and J ends were trimmed by 1 base and 3 bases, with 13 bases remaining between them. CDR3 sequence (DNA): TGTGCCAGCAGCTTAGGCCCGGGGGGGTTTGGAAACACCATATATTTT. It specifies CASSLGPGGFGNTIYF. Combining the CDR3 with reference TRBV7-2 and TRBJ1-3 gives the whole variable domain GAGVSQSPSNKVTEKGKDVELRCDPISGHTALYWYRQSLGQGLEFLIYFQGNSAPDKSGLPSDRFSAERTGGSVSTLTIQRTQQEDSAVYLCASSLGPGGFGNTIYFGEGSWLTVV.

J is TRBJ1-3 and V is TRBV9; TRBD1 agrees at 10 bases. The CDR3 sequence is 16 residues long. V lost 4 bases and J lost 2; bases outside the gene matches: 6. Germline V gene lookup returns CDR1 SGDLS and CDR2 YYNGEE. CDR3 residues: CASSFTGTGAGNTIYF. DNA of the CDR3: TGTGCCAGCAGCTTCACCGGGACAGGGGCTGGAAACACCATATATTTT.

The chain employs TRBV10-3 and TRBJ2-7; D is unresolved. Germline V CDR1 and CDR2: ENHRY, SYGVKD. There are 13 residues in the CDR3. Trimming took off 4 bases at V and 2 bases at J, with 9 bases between the two ends. In nucleotides, the CDR3 is TGTGCCATCAGTGTGTTAGAGACCTACGAGCAGTACTTC. Protein: CAISVLETYEQYF.

The J gene is TRBJ1-2, the V gene TRBV7-2, with unresolved D. The CDR3 spans 15 residues. Germline V gene sequence: CDR1 SGHTA, CDR2 FQGNSA. Deletions cut 7 bases from V and 4 bases from J, with 19 bases between. Written as DNA, the CDR3 is TGTGCCAGCATCCCGACCCGGGAGGGAGGCTATGGCTACACCTTC. It specifies CASIPTREGGYGYTF.

V is TRBV19 and J is TRBJ2-2, with D hard to call. The length of the CDR3 is 17 residues. Per the germline V gene, CDR1 is LNHDA and CDR2 is SQIVND (reference sequence). V lost 5 bases to trimming and J lost 0 bases, with 16 bases between them. The CDR3 coding sequence is TGTGCCAGTAGTGCCATAGCCGCGCTTACGAACACCGGGGAGCTGTTTTTT. Its protein product is CASSAIAALTNTGELFF.

The CDR3 coding sequence is TGTGCCAGCAGTCAGCGGAGAACCGGGGAGCTGTTTTTT. Translated, it gives CASSQRRTGELFF. This chain connects TRBV14 to TRBJ2-2, with a tentative D call TRBD2 (5 bases). This CDR3 comprises 13 residues. The germline gives CDR1 SGHDN, CDR2 FVKESK. Trimming removed 6 bases from V and 5 bases from J, with 10 bases in between.

V gene TRBV6-6 combines with J gene TRBJ1-2; D remains unclear. CDR3 length: 11 residues. The V end lost 3 bases, the J end lost 8 bases, and 7 bases lay between the germline ends. Germline CDR1 is MNHNY and CDR2 is SVGAGI (reference sequence). The CDR3 DNA is TGTGCCAGCAGTTATGTGAGCGGCTACACCTTC. It yields the protein CASSYVSGYTF.

The chain recombines TRBV9 with TRBJ2-7; D unresolved. V was trimmed by 3 bases and J by 1 base, leaving 8 bases between them. This CDR3 has 13 residues. Germline V gene data show CDR1 as SGDLS and CDR2 as YYNGEE. CDR3 residues: CASSALGSYEQYF. The DNA of the CDR3 is TGTGCCAGCAGCGCCCTCGGGTCCTACGAGCAGTACTTC. Full variable domain (remainder filled in from reference TRBV9 and TRBJ2-7): DSGVTQTPKHLITATGQRVTLRCSPRSGDLSVYWYQQSLDQGLQFLIQYYNGEERAKGNILERFSAQQFPDLHSELNLSSLELGDSALYFCASSALGSYEQYFGPGTRLTVT.

In its sample, this clone ranks as medium-sized. This chain joins TRBV2 and TRBJ1-1; no clear D. CDR3 length: 14 amino acids. Deletions cut 3 bases from V and 1 base from J, with 9 bases between. The V gene's germline CDR1 is SNHLY and CDR2 FYNNEI. The CDR3, as DNA: TGTGCCAGCAGTGATTGGCAGAAGAACACTGAAGCTTTCTTT. Encoded protein: CASSDWQKNTEAFF.

This clone was seen a handful of times. The chain joins TRBV30 to TRBJ1-1; D not certain. CDR3 length equals 15 residues. Trimming took off 2 bases at V and 4 bases at J, with 17 bases between the two ends. The germline gives CDR1 GTSNPN, CDR2 SVGIG (reference sequence). CDR3: CAWSSGIGGVTEAFF. DNA of the CDR3: TGTGCCTGGAGTTCGGGAATCGGTGGGGTCACTGAAGCTTTCTTT.

V is TRBV14 and J is TRBJ2-1; no clear D gene. This CDR3 spans 11 amino acids. Trimming removed 4 bases from V and 9 bases from J, with 7 bases in between. The germline V gene has CDR1 SGHDN and CDR2 FVKESK. For the CDR3, the DNA is TGTGCCAGCAGCCGAACGAGTGAGCAGTTCTTC. Its translation: CASSRTSEQFF.

V and J are TRBV11-3 and TRBJ2-3, with a tentative D call TRBD2 (7 bases). The CDR3 is made up of 18 amino acids. Germline loops: CDR1 SGHNT, CDR2 YENEEA. Trimming removed 0 bases at V and 4 bases at J, with 20 bases between. Written as DNA, the CDR3 is TGTGCCAGCAGCTTAGAGGGGACCCGGGGGGCGCTCCCAGATACGCAGTATTTT. This sequence encodes CASSLEGTRGALPDTQYF.

The chain employs TRBV6-5 and TRBJ2-2; perhaps TRBD2 as D (5 bases). V was shortened by 0 bases and J by 13 bases, with 12 bases between the two germline ends. CDR3 length equals 13 residues. The germline gives CDR1 MNHEY, CDR2 SVGAGI. The CDR3 DNA is TGTGCCAGCAGTTACTCGCCGGCCGGAGGGCTGTTTTTT. Translating gives CASSYSPAGGLFF.

V is TRBV5-8 and J is TRBJ2-7; 9 nucleotides align to TRBD1. This CDR3 is 15 amino acids long. Germline CDR1 is SGHTS and CDR2 is YDEGEE. The trim removed 4 bases at V and 3 bases at J, leaving 8 bases unmatched. The CDR3 DNA reads TGTGCCAGCAGCCTAACCGGGACAGGGAACTACGAGCAGTACTTC. This gives the protein CASSLTGTGNYEQYF.

This chain uses TRBV4-3 with TRBJ1-1; the D gene is possibly TRBD1 (6 bases). This CDR3 comprises 14 residues. CDR1 is LGHNA, CDR2 YSLEER, per germline. The V end was cut by 5 bases, the J end by 1 base, with 11 bases between. The CDR3 DNA follows: TGCGCCAGCAGCAACGAAGGGGGGAACACTGAAGCTTTCTTT. It yields the protein CASSNEGGNTEAFF.

The chain uses TRBV19 and TRBJ2-1, with TRBD2 matching 12 bases. CDR3 length: 16 residues. Germline values: CDR1 LNHDA, CDR2 SQIVND (reference sequence). V lost 6 bases to trimming and J lost 7 bases; unmatched junction nucleotides: 10. In nucleotides, the CDR3 is TGTGCCAGTAGCTCGACTAGCGGGAGCAGTATGAATGAGCAGTTCTTC. Its protein is CASSSTSGSSMNEQFF.

The rearrangement joins TRBV6-1 to TRBJ2-7; a possible D gene is TRBD1 (6 bases). Germline CDR1 is MNHNS and CDR2 is SASEGT. V was shortened by 5 bases and J by 2 bases, with 10 bases between the two germline ends. CDR3 length: 13 amino acids. CDR3 nucleotides: TGTGCCAGCAGTATGGCAGGGGCCTACGAGCAGTACTTC. Translating it yields CASSMAGAYEQYF.

This clone occurred a few times. J is TRBJ2-3 and V is TRBV27, with D maybe TRBD1 (6 bases). V lost 3 bases and J 0 bases, leaving 16 bases between the germline ends. Germline lookup yields CDR1 MNHEY and CDR2 SMNVEV (reference sequence). The CDR3 totals 17 residues. The CDR3 DNA reads TGTGCCAGCAGTTTCCTCTGGACAGCCTCTAGCACAGATACGCAGTATTTT. It encodes CASSFLWTASSTDTQYF.

This chain joins TRBV6-5 and TRBJ2-7; the D gene is possibly TRBD1 (6 bases). V lost 5 bases, J lost 2 bases, and 16 bases lay in between. The germline V gene encodes CDR1 MNHEY and CDR2 SVGAGI. The CDR3 consists of 15 residues. The CDR3 sequence is CASSTQGNRPYEQYF. Written as DNA, the CDR3 is TGTGCCAGCAGTACTCAGGGGAACAGACCCTACGAGCAGTACTTC.

J is TRBJ2-1 and V is TRBV5-6, with 8 bases aligning to TRBD1. V was clipped by 2 bases and J by 10 bases; unmatched bases: 14. Looked up from germline, CDR1 is SGHDT and CDR2 is YYEEEE. The CDR3 has 16 residues. The CDR3 region is CASSFRGTGPRGEQFF. As DNA, the CDR3 is TGTGCCAGCAGCTTCCGTGGGACAGGCCCCCGGGGGGAGCAGTTCTTC.

This clone was recorded only once. The rearrangement links TRBV6-1 to TRBJ2-1; 9 positions agree with TRBD1. Per germline, CDR1 MNHNS and CDR2 SASEGT. Trimming took 7 bases from V and 3 from J; bases not matched to a gene: 7. The CDR3 runs to 15 residues. The CDR3 DNA is TGTGCCAGCACCGACGGACAGGGGAGCTACAATGAGCAGTTCTTC. It codes for CASTDGQGSYNEQFF.

This clone was recorded a few times. The V and J genes are TRBV19 and TRBJ2-5; 8 bases align to TRBD2. The trim removed 4 bases at V and 6 bases at J, leaving 7 bases unmatched. This CDR3 has 14 residues. From germline, CDR1 is LNHDA and CDR2 SQIVND (reference sequence). The CDR3 region is CASSSSGSGKTQYF. In nucleotides, the CDR3 is TGTGCCAGTAGTAGCTCGGGTAGCGGGAAGACCCAGTACTTC.